Listed below are T cell receptor beta chains from one sample, sequenced in a study of T-cell reconstitution after alpha-beta-depleted transplantation in children. MiXCR, run by TCRdb on the PCR reads, gives a single entry per CDR3 protein. In the table there are roughly 670,000 distinct CDR3 sequences, about an eighth of which are singletons. This sample comprised PBMCs, obtained before TCRalphabeta/CD19-depleted stem cell transplant. The source of these receptors is a girl aged 2-15 years with congenital amegakaryocytic thrombocytopenia, due to receive a stem cell transplant. The CDR3 runs from the conserved cysteine through the conserved F or W. A D gene is named only where the DNA matches it firmly. Clone size is given for some rows only: seen once, a few or many times, or a class if the clone is expanded.

TRBD2,-,TRBJ2-1,TRBV9,CASSEGLAGYSYNEQFF,TGTGCCAGCAGCGAGGGACTAGCGGGTTACTCCTACAATGAGCAGTTCTTC
TRBD2,many,TRBJ2-7,TRBV20-1,CSARWLAGAYEQYF,TGCAGTGCTAGATGGCTAGCGGGAGCTTACGAGCAGTACTTC
-,few,TRBJ1-5,TRBV6-4,CASSDSGGNQPQHF,TGTGCCAGCAGTGACTCAGGGGGCAATCAGCCCCAGCATTTT
-,many,TRBJ2-3,TRBV20-1,CSVPGTDTQYF,TGCAGTGTTCCAGGGACAGATACGCAGTATTTT
-,-,TRBJ1-3,TRBV5-5,CASSPVARDSGNTIYF,TGTGCCAGCAGCCCTGTCGCTCGGGACTCTGGAAACACCATATATTTT
TRBD2,few,TRBJ2-7,TRBV20-1,CSAATSGRDEQYF,TGCAGTGCTGCGACTAGCGGGAGAGACGAGCAGTACTTC
-,-,TRBJ2-7,TRBV4-1,CASSQDWVYSGEQYF,TGCGCCAGCAGCCAAGATTGGGTGTACTCAGGCGAGCAGTACTTC
TRBD2,many,TRBJ2-2,TRBV15,CATSRDSGINGELFF,TGTGCCACCAGCAGAGATAGCGGGATTAACGGGGAGCTGTTTTTT
TRBD2,many,TRBJ2-5,TRBV20-1,CSARTSGRLRETQYF,TGCAGTGCGAGGACTAGCGGACGGCTCCGGGAGACCCAGTACTTC
-,-,TRBJ2-5,TRBV19,CASSGRGDGQETQYF,TGTGCCAGTAGTGGAAGAGGGGATGGGCAAGAGACCCAGTACTTC
TRBD1,-,TRBJ1-4,TRBV5-5,CASSALVTGPYEKLFF,TGTGCCAGCAGCGCCCTAGTGACAGGGCCTTACGAAAAACTGTTTTTT
TRBD1,few,TRBJ2-1,TRBV5-1,CASTRDRGLNEQFF,TGCGCCAGCACCCGGGACAGGGGGCTCAATGAGCAGTTCTTC
TRBD2,few,TRBJ2-1,TRBV11-2,CASSPRGGLAAPSYNEQFF,TGTGCCAGCAGCCCGCGGGGGGGACTAGCGGCGCCTTCCTACAATGAGCAGTTCTTC
TRBD1,-,TRBJ2-1,TRBV10-3,CAISESTGTGRNEQFF,TGTGCCATCAGTGAGTCGACCGGGACAGGGCGCAATGAGCAGTTCTTC
-,-,TRBJ2-3,TRBV20-1,CSALSGRLDGITDTQYF,TGCAGTGCTCTTAGCGGCCGACTAGATGGGATTACAGATACGCAGTATTTT
TRBD1,few,TRBJ1-5,TRBV20-1,CSAHRDRGSNQPQHF,TGCAGTGCCCACCGGGACAGGGGAAGCAATCAGCCCCAGCATTTT
TRBD1,few,TRBJ2-1,TRBV24-1,CATRGQGLQFF,TGTGCCACCAGGGGACAGGGACTGCAGTTCTTC
-,few,TRBJ2-7,TRBV7-9,CASSLGTTAAYEQYF,TGTGCCAGCAGCTTAGGTACGACGGCAGCTTACGAGCAGTACTTC
TRBD2,-,TRBJ2-3,TRBV5-6,CASSRLARTDTQYF,TGTGCCAGCAGCCGACTAGCGCGCACAGATACGCAGTATTTT
TRBD2,few,TRBJ2-7,TRBV5-1,CASSLNLAVSSYEQYF,TGCGCCAGCAGCCTCAATCTAGCGGTGAGCTCCTACGAGCAGTACTTC
-,-,TRBJ2-1,TRBV15,CATSIGDEQFF,TGTGCCACCAGCATCGGCGATGAGCAGTTCTTC
-,many,TRBJ2-4,TRBV20-1,CSAEHLSAKNIQYF,TGCAGTGCTGAACACCTTTCAGCCAAAAACATTCAGTACTTC
TRBD2,many,TRBJ2-1,TRBV20-1,CSARKLAGGSPSYNEQFF,TGCAGTGCTAGAAAACTAGCGGGAGGTTCCCCCTCCTACAATGAGCAGTTCTTC
TRBD1,-,TRBJ2-1,TRBV11-2,CASSPGQTGLNNEQFF,TGTGCCAGCTCCCCCGGCCAGACAGGGCTAAACAATGAGCAGTTCTTC
-,many,TRBJ2-1,TRBV5-1,CASSGSGTFAMVF,TGCGCCAGCAGCGGTTCCGGGACTTTCGCCATGGTCTTC
TRBD1,-,TRBJ2-5,TRBV6-1,CASRFRGRQETQYF,TGTGCCAGCAGGTTCAGGGGGCGTCAAGAGACCCAGTACTTC
-,many,TRBJ2-1,TRBV10-3,CAISERANEQFF,TGTGCCATCAGTGAACGAGCGAATGAGCAGTTCTTC
TRBD2,many,TRBJ2-5,TRBV20-1,CSAAGTRTRETQYF,TGCAGTGCGGCCGGGACTAGGACGAGAGAGACCCAGTACTTC
-,-,TRBJ2-7,TRBV7-6,CASSLAPGQIYEQYF,TGTGCCAGCAGCTTAGCACCGGGACAAATCTACGAGCAGTACTTC
TRBD2,few,TRBJ2-5,TRBV2,CASSEPRGGKETQYF,TGTGCCAGCAGTGAACCCCGGGGGGGTAAGGAGACCCAGTACTTC
-,-,TRBJ1-3,TRBV25-1,CASSVAGVENTIYF,TGTGCCTCTTCCGTGGCCGGGGTAGAAAACACCATATATTTT
-,many,TRBJ2-7,TRBV20-1,CSARGRSYEQYF,TGCAGTGCTAGGGGGCGATCCTACGAGCAGTACTTC
TRBD1,many,TRBJ1-2,TRBV29-1,CSVALTGGADGYTF,TGCAGCGTCGCTCTTACAGGGGGCGCGGATGGCTACACCTTC
-,many,TRBJ2-1,TRBV2,CASRAKGGHEQFF,TGTGCCAGCAGGGCGAAGGGGGGACATGAGCAGTTCTTC
-,-,TRBJ2-3,TRBV5-1,CASSLRQASDTQYF,TGCGCCAGCAGCTTAAGACAGGCGTCAGATACGCAGTATTTT
-,many,TRBJ2-1,TRBV6-1,CASTSTGLTYNEQFF,TGTGCCAGCACCTCAACAGGTTTAACCTACAATGAGCAGTTCTTC
-,many,TRBJ2-5,TRBV10-1,CANRDDCRVETQYF,TGCGCCAACCGGGACGACTGTAGGGTGGAGACCCAGTACTTC
TRBD1,many,TRBJ2-7,TRBV5-1,CASSQTGTVSYEQYF,TGCGCCAGCAGCCAAACCGGGACAGTTTCCTACGAGCAGTACTTC
TRBD1,few,TRBJ2-3,TRBV19,CASSSRTGNMDTQYF,TGTGCCAGTAGTTCCAGGACAGGGAATATGGATACGCAGTATTTT
TRBD2,-,TRBJ2-2,TRBV4-1,CASSQGRLAGLVGELFF,TGCGCCAGCAGCCAAGGAAGACTAGCGGGATTAGTCGGGGAGCTGTTTTTT
-,many,TRBJ2-7,TRBV20-1,CSASLSLPYEQYF,TGCAGTGCTAGTCTTAGTCTTCCCTACGAGCAGTACTTC
-,-,TRBJ2-1,TRBV7-3,CASSPLPTGYNEQFF,TGTGCCAGCAGCCCATTGCCAACGGGCTACAATGAGCAGTTCTTC